This record looks at one T cell receptor beta chain sequence and its context. The sample originates from a study of shared clonotypes between healthy human individuals. This CDR3 contains 15 residues. Germline V gene lookup returns CDR1 MNHEY and CDR2 SMNVEV (reference sequence). V gave up 7 bases and J gave up 8 bases; unmatched junction bases: 6. Here immunoSEQ multiplex PCR was the method, and the copy in TCRdb shows in-frame clones only, minus some. The data contain about 2.1 million clones, 90% to 95% of them seen just once; the ten biggest clones take up more than 1.5%. Naive CD8 cells lacked CD45RO, underwent positive selection for CCR7 and left out terminally differentiated effector memory CD45RA+ cells.

The TCR comes from a young man in good health. Some clones in this sample may be carry-over from other donors' samples. The genes are TRBV27 and TRBJ2-1, with 15 nucleotides matching TRBD2. Sequenced input: naive CD8+ T cells from PBMCs. CDR3 in amino acids: CASTTGLAGGYEQFF. Here the CDR3 DNA reads TGTGCCAGCACCACGGGACTAGCGGGAGGTTATGAGCAGTTCTTC.